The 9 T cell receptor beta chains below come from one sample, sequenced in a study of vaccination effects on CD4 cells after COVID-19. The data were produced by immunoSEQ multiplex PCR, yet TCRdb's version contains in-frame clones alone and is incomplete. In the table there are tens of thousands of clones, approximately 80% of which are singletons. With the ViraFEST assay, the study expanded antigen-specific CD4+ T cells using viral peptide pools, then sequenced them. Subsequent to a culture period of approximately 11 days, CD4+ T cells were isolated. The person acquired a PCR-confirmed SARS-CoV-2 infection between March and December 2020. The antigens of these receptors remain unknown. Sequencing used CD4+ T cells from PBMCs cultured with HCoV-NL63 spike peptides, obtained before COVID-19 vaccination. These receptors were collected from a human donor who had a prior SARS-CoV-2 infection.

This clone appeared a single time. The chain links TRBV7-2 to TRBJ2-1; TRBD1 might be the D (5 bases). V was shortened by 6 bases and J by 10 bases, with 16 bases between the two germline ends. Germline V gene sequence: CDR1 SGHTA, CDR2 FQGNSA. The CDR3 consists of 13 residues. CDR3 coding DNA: TGTGCCAGCAGTACACGGACAACCTCAGAGCAGTTCTTC. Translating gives CASSTRTTSEQFF.

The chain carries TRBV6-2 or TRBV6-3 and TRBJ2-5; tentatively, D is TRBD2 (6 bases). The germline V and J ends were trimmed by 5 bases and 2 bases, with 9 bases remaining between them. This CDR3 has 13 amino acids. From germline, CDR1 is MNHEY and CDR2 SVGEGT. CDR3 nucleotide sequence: TGTGCCAGCAGTCAGCGGGCACAAGAGACCCAGTACTTC. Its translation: CASSQRAQETQYF.

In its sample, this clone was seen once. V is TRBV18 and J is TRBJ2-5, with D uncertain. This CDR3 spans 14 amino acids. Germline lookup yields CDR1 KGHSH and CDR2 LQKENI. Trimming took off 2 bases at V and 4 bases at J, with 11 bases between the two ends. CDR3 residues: CASSPSARRETQYF. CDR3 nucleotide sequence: TGTGCCAGCTCACCAAGTGCTAGAAGAGAGACCCAGTACTTC.

The CDR3 region is CASSLGGLGGGAPDTQYF. The CDR3 DNA sequence: TGCGCCAGCAGCTTGGGGGGCCTAGGCGGGGGGGCACCAGATACGCAGTATTTT. The V gene is TRBV5-1, the J gene TRBJ2-3, with 9 bases aligning to TRBD2. This CDR3 contains 18 residues. Germline assignment: CDR1 SGHRS and CDR2 YFSETQ. Trimming cost V 0 bases and J 4 bases; bases outside gene matches: 12.

CDR3 sequence (DNA): TGTGCCAGCAGTTTTCCCTCGGACGAGCAGTACTTC. Its translation is CASSFPSDEQYF. This rearrangement joins TRBV28 to TRBJ2-7, with D uncertain. The CDR3 is 12 amino acids. V dropped 3 bases and J dropped 5 bases, with 8 bases sitting between them. The germline V gene has CDR1 MDHEN and CDR2 SYDVKM.

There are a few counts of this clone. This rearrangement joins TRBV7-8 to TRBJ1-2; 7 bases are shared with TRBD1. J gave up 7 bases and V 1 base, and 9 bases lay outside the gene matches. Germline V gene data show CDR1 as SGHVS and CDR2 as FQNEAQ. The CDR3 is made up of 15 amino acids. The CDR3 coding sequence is TGTGCCAGCAGCTTAGAACAGGGGATGTTTGTTGGCTACACCTTC. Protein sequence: CASSLEQGMFVGYTF.

The CDR3 loop reads CASRPPGGEGSPLHF. The CDR3 DNA reads TGTGCCAGCAGACCGCCGGGGGGTGAGGGCTCACCCCTCCACTTT. The V call is TRBV7-3, the J call TRBJ1-6, with a weak D call TRBD1 (5 bases). The CDR3 contains 15 residues. CDR1 is SGHTA and CDR2 is FQGTGA in the germline V gene. Trimming took 6 bases from V and 10 from J, leaving 19 bases between them. Complete variable domain (other parts from reference TRBV7-3 and TRBJ1-6): GAGVSQTPSNKVTEKGKYVELRCDPISGHTALYWYRQSLGQGPEFLIYFQGTGAADDSGLPNDRFFAVRPEGSVSTLKIQRTERGDSAVYLCASRPPGGEGSPLHFGNGTRLTVT.

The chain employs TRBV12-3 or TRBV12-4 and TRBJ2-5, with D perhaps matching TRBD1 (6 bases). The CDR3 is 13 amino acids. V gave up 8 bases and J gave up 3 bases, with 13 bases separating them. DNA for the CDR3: TGTGCCAGCTCGTCGGGACAAGAAGAGACCCAGTACTTC. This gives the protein CASSSGQEETQYF.

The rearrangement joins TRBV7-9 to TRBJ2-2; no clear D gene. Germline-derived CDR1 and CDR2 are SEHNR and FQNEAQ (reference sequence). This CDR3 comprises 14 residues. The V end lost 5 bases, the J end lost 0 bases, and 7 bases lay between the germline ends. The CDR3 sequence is CASSLRTNTGELFF. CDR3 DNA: TGTGCCAGCAGCCTTAGAACGAACACCGGGGAGCTGTTTTTT.